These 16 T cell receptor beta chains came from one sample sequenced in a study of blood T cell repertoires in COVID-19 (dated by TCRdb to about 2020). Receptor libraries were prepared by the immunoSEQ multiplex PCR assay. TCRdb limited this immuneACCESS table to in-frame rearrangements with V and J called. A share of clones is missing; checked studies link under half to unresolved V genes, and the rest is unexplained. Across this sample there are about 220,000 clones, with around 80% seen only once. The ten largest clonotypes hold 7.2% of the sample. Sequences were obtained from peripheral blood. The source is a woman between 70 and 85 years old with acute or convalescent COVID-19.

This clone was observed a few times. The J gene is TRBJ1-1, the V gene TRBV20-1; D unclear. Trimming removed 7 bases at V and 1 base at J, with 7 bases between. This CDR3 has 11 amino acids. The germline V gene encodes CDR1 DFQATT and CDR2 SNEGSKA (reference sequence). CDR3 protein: CSVVRNTEAFF. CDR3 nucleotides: TGCAGTGTAGTACGGAACACTGAAGCTTTCTTT.

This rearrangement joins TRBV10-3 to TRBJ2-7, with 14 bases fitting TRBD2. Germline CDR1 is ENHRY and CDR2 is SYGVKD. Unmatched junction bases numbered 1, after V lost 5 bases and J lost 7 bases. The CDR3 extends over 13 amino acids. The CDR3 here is CAISRTSGGEQYV. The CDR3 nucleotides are TGTGCCATCAGTCGGACTAGCGGGGGGGAGCAGTACGTC.

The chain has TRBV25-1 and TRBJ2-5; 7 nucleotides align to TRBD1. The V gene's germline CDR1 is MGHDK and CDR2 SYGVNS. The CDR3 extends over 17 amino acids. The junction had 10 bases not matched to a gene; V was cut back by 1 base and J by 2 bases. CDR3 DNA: TGTGCCAGCAGTGAATGGGCGACAGGGCCGGAACAAGAGACCCAGTACTTC. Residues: CASSEWATGPEQETQYF.

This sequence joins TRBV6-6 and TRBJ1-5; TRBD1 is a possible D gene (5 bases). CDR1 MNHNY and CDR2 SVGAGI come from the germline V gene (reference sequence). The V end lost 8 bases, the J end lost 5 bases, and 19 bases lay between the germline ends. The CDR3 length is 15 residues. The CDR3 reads CASQSLPRGDQPQHF. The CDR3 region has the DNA TGTGCCAGCCAATCGCTTCCCCGGGGGGATCAGCCCCAGCATTTT.

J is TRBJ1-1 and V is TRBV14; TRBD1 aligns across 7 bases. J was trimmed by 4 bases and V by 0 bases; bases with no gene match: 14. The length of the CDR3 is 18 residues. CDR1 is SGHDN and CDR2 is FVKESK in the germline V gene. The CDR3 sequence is CASSQELGKGARITEAFF. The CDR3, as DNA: TGTGCCAGCAGCCAAGAATTGGGCAAGGGGGCTAGGATCACTGAAGCTTTCTTT.

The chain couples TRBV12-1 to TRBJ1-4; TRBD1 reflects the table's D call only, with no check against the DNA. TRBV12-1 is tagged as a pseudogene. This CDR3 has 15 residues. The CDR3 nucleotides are TGTGCCAGCAGCTTTGCGACAGGGAAGGGAGAAAAACTGTTTTTT. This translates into CASSFATGKGEKLFF.

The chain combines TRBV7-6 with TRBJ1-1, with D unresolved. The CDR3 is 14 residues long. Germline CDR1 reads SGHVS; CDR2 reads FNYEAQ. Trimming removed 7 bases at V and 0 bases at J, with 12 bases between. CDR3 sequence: CASTRSEVNTEAFF. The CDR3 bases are TGTGCCAGCACCCGCAGTGAGGTGAACACTGAAGCTTTCTTT. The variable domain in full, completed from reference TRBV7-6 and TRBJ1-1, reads GAGVSQSPRYKVTKRGQDVALRCDPISGHVSLYWYRQALGQGPEFLTYFNYEAQQDKSGLPNDRFSAERPEGSISTLTIQRTEQRDSAMYRCASTRSEVNTEAFFGQGTRLTVV.

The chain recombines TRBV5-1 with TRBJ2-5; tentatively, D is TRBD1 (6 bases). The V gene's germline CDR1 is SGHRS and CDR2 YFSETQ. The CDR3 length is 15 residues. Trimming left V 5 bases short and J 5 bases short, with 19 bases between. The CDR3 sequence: CASSRTGNRQETQYF. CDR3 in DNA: TGCGCCAGCAGTCGAACAGGGAATAGGCAGGAGACCCAGTACTTC.

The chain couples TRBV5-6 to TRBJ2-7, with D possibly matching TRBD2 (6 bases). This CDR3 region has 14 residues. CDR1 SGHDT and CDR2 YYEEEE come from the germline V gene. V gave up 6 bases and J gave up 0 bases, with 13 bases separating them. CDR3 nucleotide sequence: TGTGCCAGCACCTCCTACGGGGGCTCCTACGAGCAGTACTTC. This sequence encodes CASTSYGGSYEQYF.

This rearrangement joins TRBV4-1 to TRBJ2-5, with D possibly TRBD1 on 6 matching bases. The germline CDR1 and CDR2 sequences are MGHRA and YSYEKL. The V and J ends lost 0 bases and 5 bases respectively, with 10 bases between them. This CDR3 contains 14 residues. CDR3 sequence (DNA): TGCGCCAGCAGCCAAGATCAGGGGCGGGAGACCCAGTACTTC. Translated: CASSQDQGRETQYF.

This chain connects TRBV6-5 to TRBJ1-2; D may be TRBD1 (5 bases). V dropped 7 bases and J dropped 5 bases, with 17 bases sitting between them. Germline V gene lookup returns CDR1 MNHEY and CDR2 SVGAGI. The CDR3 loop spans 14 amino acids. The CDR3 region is CASTRGGGGYGYTF. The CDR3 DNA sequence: TGTGCCAGCACCCGCGGGGGGGGTGGATATGGCTACACCTTC.

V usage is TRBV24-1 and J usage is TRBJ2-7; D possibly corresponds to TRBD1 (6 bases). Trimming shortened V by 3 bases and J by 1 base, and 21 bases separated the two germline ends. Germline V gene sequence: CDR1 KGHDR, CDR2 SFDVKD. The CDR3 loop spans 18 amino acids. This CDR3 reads CATSDPERTATNSYEQYF. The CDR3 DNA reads TGTGCCACCAGTGATCCCGAGAGGACAGCAACCAATTCCTACGAGCAGTACTTC.

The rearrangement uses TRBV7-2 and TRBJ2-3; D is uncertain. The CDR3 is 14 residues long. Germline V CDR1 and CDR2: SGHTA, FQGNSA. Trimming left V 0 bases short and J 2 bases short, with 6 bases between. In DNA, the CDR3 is TGTGCCAGCAGCTTAGCGAGGTTCACAGATACGCAGTATTTT. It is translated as CASSLARFTDTQYF.

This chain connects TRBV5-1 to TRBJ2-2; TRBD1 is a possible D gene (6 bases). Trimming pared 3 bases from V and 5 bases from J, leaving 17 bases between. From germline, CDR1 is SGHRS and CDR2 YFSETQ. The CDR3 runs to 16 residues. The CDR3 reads CASSSALQGRTGELFF. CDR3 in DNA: TGCGCCAGCAGCTCCGCATTACAGGGTAGGACCGGGGAGCTGTTTTTT.

For the CDR3, the DNA is TGTGCCAGCAGCGGGGACTGGGGCAGTCAAGAGACCCAGTACTTC. Translated, it gives CASSGDWGSQETQYF. The chain uses TRBV9 and TRBJ2-5, with D perhaps TRBD2 (6 bases). CDR1 and CDR2 from the germline V gene are SGDLS and YYNGEE. V was trimmed by 3 bases and J by 2 bases, leaving 14 bases between them. This CDR3 has 15 amino acids.

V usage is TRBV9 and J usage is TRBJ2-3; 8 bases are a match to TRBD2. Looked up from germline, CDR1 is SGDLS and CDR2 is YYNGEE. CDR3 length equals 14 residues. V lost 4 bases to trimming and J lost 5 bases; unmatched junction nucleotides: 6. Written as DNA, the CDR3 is TGTGCCAGCAGCTCCACTAGCGGCGAAGATACGCAGTATTTT. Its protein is CASSSTSGEDTQYF.